This TCR beta chain was retrieved from a study of CD4 T cells in relation to SARS-CoV-2 and coronaviruses. The protocol was immunoSEQ multiplex PCR, while the TCRdb copy is restricted to in-frame clones and leaves out a portion. The data hold tens of thousands of clones, with approximately 90% observed a single time. This CDR3 has 14 amino acids. Germline V gene data show CDR1 as SGHTA and CDR2 as FQGNSA. After removal of 5 bases from V and 3 bases from J, the junction contained 4 bases not matched to a gene. The TCR comes from an adult with COVID-19. Sequencing was done on a sample of memory CD4+ T cells from PBMCs. The V gene is TRBV7-2, the J gene TRBJ2-7, with TRBD2 matching over 10 bases. CDR3 protein: CASSLQRGGYEQYF. CDR3 DNA sequence: TGTGCCAGCAGCCTCCAGCGGGGGGGCTACGAGCAGTACTTC.